Following are 15 T cell receptor beta chains from one sample sequenced in a study of vaccination and CD4 T cells after COVID-19. No antigen is known for these receptors. The Oncomine TCR Beta short-read assay was applied to DNA of cultured CD4+ T cells. TCRdb re-called the PCR reads with MiXCR, one entry per CDR3 protein. This sample has around 20,000 distinct CDR3 sequences, with around half found just once. Documented treatment: 10-day PBMC culture with coronavirus spike peptide pools or control peptides (ViraFEST assay). Sequencing used CD4+ T cells from blood, cultured in vitro. All receptors come from a human donor who had recovered from COVID-19.

V and J are TRBV6-2 or TRBV6-3 and TRBJ2-2; a possible D gene is TRBD2 (6 bases). This CDR3 is 15 amino acids long. Germline CDR1 MNHEY, CDR2 SVGEGT. The V and J ends lost 5 bases and 6 bases respectively, with 16 bases between them. CDR3 region: CASSRTTLEAGELFF. The DNA for the CDR3 is TGTGCCAGCAGTCGGACTACCCTGGAGGCCGGGGAGCTGTTTTTT.

This clonotype was seen only a few times. The chain joins TRBV19 to TRBJ2-1, with D possibly being TRBD2 (6 bases). Trimming cost V 4 bases and J 6 bases, with 13 bases left between them. The CDR3 is made up of 14 amino acids. Germline CDR1 is LNHDA and CDR2 is SQIVND (reference sequence). In DNA form, the CDR3 reads TGTGCCAGTAGTAAGGGGAGGATGTTCAATGAGCAGTTCTTC. Its protein product is CASSKGRMFNEQFF.

The chain couples TRBV28 to TRBJ1-4; D may be TRBD1 (5 bases). V was clipped by 7 bases and J by 3 bases, with 21 bases between them. This CDR3 has 17 amino acids. Looked up from germline, CDR1 is MDHEN and CDR2 is SYDVKM. DNA for the CDR3: TGTGCCAGCACTACTCGGGACCAAGCGTTGGCTAATGAAAAACTGTTTTTT. Translation gives CASTTRDQALANEKLFF.

This sequence joins TRBV6-2 or TRBV6-3 and TRBJ2-1; tentative D call: TRBD2 (5 bases). The CDR3 is 13 amino acids. Germline CDR1 and CDR2: MNHEY and SVGEGT. The V and J ends lost 6 bases and 9 bases respectively, with 15 bases between them. CDR3 loop: CASRKLVLGEQFF. In nucleotides, the CDR3 is TGTGCCAGCAGGAAACTAGTTTTGGGTGAGCAGTTCTTC.

This clonotype was seen only once. The J gene is TRBJ2-5, the V gene TRBV6-1; 7 nucleotides match TRBD1. V gave up 7 bases and J gave up 5 bases; unmatched junction bases: 13. Germline V lookup: CDR1 MNHNS, CDR2 SASEGT. The CDR3 totals 15 residues. The CDR3 is CASKDRAHSEETQYF. The CDR3 bases are TGTGCCAGCAAAGACAGGGCTCATTCTGAGGAGACCCAGTACTTC.

The chain couples TRBV7-3 to TRBJ1-2; D gene unclear. This CDR3 is built from 15 residues. From germline, CDR1 is SGHTA and CDR2 FQGTGA. V shed 5 bases and J shed 4 bases, with 17 bases lying between them. The CDR3 spells CASSVSPDGAYGYTF. Written as DNA, the CDR3 is TGTGCCAGCAGCGTCAGCCCGGACGGAGCCTATGGCTACACCTTC.

The V and J genes are TRBV7-2 and TRBJ2-5; unclear D gene. Germline V gene lookup returns CDR1 SGHTA and CDR2 FQGNSA. The CDR3 is 13 amino acids. V was pared by 4 bases and J by 2 bases, with 8 bases between. Here the CDR3 reads CASSSERQETQYF. In nucleotides, the CDR3 is TGTGCCAGCAGCTCTGAGAGACAAGAGACCCAGTACTTC.

This clonotype was picked up a small number of times. The chain uses TRBV24-1 and TRBJ1-3; 10 nucleotides align to TRBD1. J gave up 4 bases and V 7 bases, and 12 bases lay outside the gene matches. The CDR3 is made up of 17 amino acids. Germline V CDR1 and CDR2: KGHDR, SFDVKD. CDR3 sequence (DNA): TGTGCCACCAGCCCCTCCCCGGGACAGGGGTTCGGAAACACCATATATTTT. Protein sequence: CATSPSPGQGFGNTIYF.

This clonotype was observed a few times. V usage is TRBV20-1 and J usage is TRBJ2-5; 7 nucleotides agree with TRBD1. The germline gives CDR1 DFQATT, CDR2 SNEGSKA (reference sequence). The CDR3 has 14 residues. The J segment lost 7 bases and the V segment lost 3 bases, leaving 11 bases of the junction unmatched. The CDR3 spells CSARAQGVAGTQYF. CDR3 nucleotides: TGCAGTGCTAGGGCCCAGGGGGTAGCTGGGACCCAGTACTTC.

V usage is TRBV20-1 and J usage is TRBJ2-1; D uncertain. CDR3 length equals 12 residues. From germline, CDR1 is DFQATT and CDR2 SNEGSKA (reference sequence). V gave up 7 bases and J gave up 8 bases, with 15 bases separating them. CDR3 in amino acids: CSVKDALHEQFF. DNA of the CDR3: TGCAGTGTTAAAGACGCCCTCCATGAGCAGTTCTTC.

The chain links TRBV12-3 or TRBV12-4 to TRBJ1-5; D may be TRBD1 (5 bases). This CDR3 contains 17 residues. V was shortened by 5 bases and J by 4 bases, with 21 bases between the two germline ends. This CDR3 reads CASSPGRGPGWNQPQHF. For the CDR3, the DNA is TGTGCCAGCAGTCCGGGACGAGGGCCAGGGTGGAATCAGCCCCAGCATTTT.

The V gene is TRBV10-3, the J gene TRBJ1-2; D gene ambiguous. There are 14 residues in the CDR3. The germline V gene encodes CDR1 ENHRY and CDR2 SYGVKD. The V end was cut by 5 bases, the J end by 4 bases, with 14 bases between. In nucleotides, the CDR3 is TGTGCCATCAGTTTGACGGACCTATCCTATGGCTACACCTTC. It codes for CAISLTDLSYGYTF.

The count of this clonotype is one. The V call is TRBV14, the J call TRBJ1-1; D possibly corresponds to TRBD1 (5 bases). Trimming left V 3 bases short and J 10 bases short, with 12 bases between. Per germline, CDR1 SGHDN and CDR2 FVKESK. This CDR3 region has 12 residues. CDR3 loop: CASSQGTAPAFF. DNA of the CDR3: TGTGCCAGCAGCCAGGGGACCGCGCCAGCTTTCTTT. The full variable domain, rest sourced from reference TRBV14 and TRBJ1-1, is EAGVTQFPSHSVIEKGQTVTLRCDPISGHDNLYWYRRVMGKEIKFLLHFVKESKQDESGMPNNRFLAERTGGTYSTLKVQPAELEDSGVYFCASSQGTAPAFFGQGTRLTVV.

This chain connects TRBV7-3 to TRBJ2-2, with unresolved D. V was trimmed by 5 bases and J by 2 bases, leaving 9 bases between them. Germline lookup yields CDR1 SGHTA and CDR2 FQGTGA. CDR3 length equals 14 residues. In DNA form, the CDR3 reads TGTGCCAGCAGCCCTCTCCTTAACACCGGGGAGCTGTTTTTT. This codes for CASSPLLNTGELFF.

The chain is built from TRBV27 and TRBJ1-1; 12 bases match TRBD1. Trimming cost V 3 bases and J 6 bases; bases outside gene matches: 5. Germline-derived CDR1 and CDR2 are MNHEY and SMNVEV (reference sequence). This CDR3 spans 15 amino acids. The CDR3 DNA reads TGTGCCAGCAGTTTCCGGGACAGGGGGCAGCCTGAAGCTTTCTTT. Encoded protein: CASSFRDRGQPEAFF.